These 29 T cell receptor beta chains were all obtained from the same sample, sequenced in a study of T-cell memory formation after mild COVID-19. TCRdb re-called the 5' RACE reads through MiXCR, storing one row per CDR3 protein. The table shows approximately 580,000 distinct CDR3 sequences, with roughly 20% occurring only once. The sample taken for sequencing was PBMCs or a T cell subset sorted from them (not recorded which). The receptors were sampled from an adult woman who had mild COVID-19 (a few samples of this study predate the infection). Cell type and time point are not known.

This clonotype has just a few counts. This chain links TRBV10-3 with TRBJ1-1; 11 bases agree with TRBD1. Germline V gives CDR1 ENHRY, CDR2 SYGVKD. This CDR3 comprises 17 residues. J was trimmed by 4 bases and V by 4 bases; bases with no gene match: 11. In DNA form, the CDR3 reads TGTGCCATCAGTGCCGTCCCCGGGACAGGGGGGAGCACTGAAGCTTTCTTT. Translation: CAISAVPGTGGSTEAFF.

This clonotype has a handful of counts. The chain employs TRBV2 and TRBJ2-7; D call uncertain. Germline assignment: CDR1 SNHLY and CDR2 FYNNEI. The CDR3 is 14 residues long. Trimming removed 0 bases at V and 6 bases at J, with 12 bases between. CDR3 residues: CASSEASGRIEQYF. CDR3 coding DNA: TGTGCCAGCAGTGAAGCCTCCGGGCGTATCGAGCAGTACTTC.

This clonotype was observed a few times. The DNA for the CDR3 is TGTGCCAGCAGCAAAACCGGGACAGGGGTCTACGAGCAGTACTTC. This encodes CASSKTGTGVYEQYF. V usage is TRBV21-1 and J usage is TRBJ2-7; the D call TRBD1 from the table was never checked on the DNA. TRBV21-1 is a recognized pseudogene. The CDR3 spans 15 residues.

This clonotype has just a few counts. The chain uses TRBV7-9 and TRBJ2-2; TRBD1 might be the D (6 bases). V lost 4 bases and J lost 2, with 11 bases in between. Germline V gene sequence: CDR1 SEHNR, CDR2 FQNEAQ (reference sequence). The CDR3 totals 15 residues. In DNA, the CDR3 is TGTGCCAGCAGCTCGCCGGGACACAACACCGGGGAGCTGTTTTTT. Translating gives CASSSPGHNTGELFF.

This clonotype has a count of ten or more. The chain recombines TRBV7-8 with TRBJ1-2; D possibly corresponds to TRBD1 (5 bases). Germline lookup yields CDR1 SGHVS and CDR2 FQNEAQ. The CDR3 is 13 residues long. Trimming stripped 2 bases from V and 2 bases from J, with 6 bases between. Written as DNA, the CDR3 is TGTGCCAGCAGCTTACGACAGAACTATGGCTACACCTTC. Translation gives CASSLRQNYGYTF.

This clonotype was seen more than once but under ten times. This chain joins TRBV20-1 and TRBJ2-3; tentatively, D is TRBD2 (5 bases). The germline V and J ends were trimmed by 5 bases and 1 base, with 10 bases remaining between them. This CDR3 region has 13 residues. Germline values: CDR1 DFQATT, CDR2 SNEGSKA (reference sequence). The CDR3: CSADTRGTDTQYF. In DNA, the CDR3 is TGCAGTGCTGATACTAGGGGCACAGATACGCAGTATTTT.

This clonotype has only a few counts. This chain uses TRBV14 with TRBJ2-5; D uncertain. CDR3 length: 15 amino acids. V lost 1 base to trimming and J lost 6 bases, with 15 bases between them. CDR1 is SGHDN and CDR2 is FVKESK in the germline V gene. The CDR3 here is CASSQGSLELQTQYF. For the CDR3, the DNA is TGTGCCAGCAGCCAAGGTTCACTGGAGCTACAGACCCAGTACTTC.

This sequence joins TRBV18 and TRBJ2-7, with D perhaps TRBD1 (6 bases). V shed 0 bases and J shed 2 bases, with 11 bases lying between them. This CDR3 has 15 residues. In germline, CDR1 is KGHSH, CDR2 LQKENI. The CDR3 reads CASSPPLQGPYEQYF. The CDR3 DNA reads as TGTGCCAGCTCACCACCGCTCCAGGGGCCCTACGAGCAGTACTTC.

The V and J genes are TRBV20-1 and TRBJ1-2, with 9 nucleotides matching TRBD1. Trimming took 5 bases from V and 8 from J; bases not matched to a gene: 9. CDR3 size: 13 residues. CDR1 DFQATT and CDR2 SNEGSKA come from the germline V gene (reference sequence). Here the CDR3 DNA reads TGCAGTGCTCAACCGGGACAGGGTAGGGGCTACACCTTC. This sequence encodes CSAQPGQGRGYTF.

This clonotype was picked up a small number of times. The chain uses TRBV3-1 and TRBJ1-2; D call uncertain. The V end lost 3 bases, the J end lost 4 bases, and 18 bases lay between the germline ends. Germline CDR1 LGHDT, CDR2 YNNKEL (reference sequence). The CDR3 sequence is 16 residues long. DNA for the CDR3: TGTGCCAGCAGCCAGGTCTTGCTTCTGGAAGGCTATGGCTACACCTTC. This sequence encodes CASSQVLLLEGYGYTF.

Turning to this clonotype: Given a much more abundant clone one base away, this may be a read error. The chain joins TRBV9 to TRBJ1-5, with D hard to call. The V gene's germline CDR1 is SGDLS and CDR2 YYNGEE. The CDR3 spans 13 residues. The CDR3 is CASSVGSNQPQNF. CDR3 bases: TGTGCCAGCAGCGTAGGCAGCAATCAGCCCCAGAATTTT.

The V gene is TRBV18, the J gene TRBJ2-1, with TRBD2 matching over 8 bases. Germline assignment: CDR1 KGHSH and CDR2 LQKENI. The CDR3 totals 14 residues. V shed 0 bases and J 13 bases; nucleotides not matched to a gene: 8. The CDR3 protein is CASSPPEGLAFQFF. CDR3 DNA: TGTGCCAGCTCACCACCTGAAGGACTAGCTTTCCAGTTCTTC.

This clonotype was seen more than once but under ten times. The chain employs TRBV6-1 and TRBJ1-5, with TRBD1 identical over 7 bases. The germline V gene encodes CDR1 MNHNS and CDR2 SASEGT. The length of the CDR3 is 15 residues. The junction had 4 bases not matched to a gene; V was cut back by 1 base and J by 4 bases. CDR3 protein: CASSEGGQQNQPQHF. The DNA of the CDR3 is TGTGCCAGCAGTGAAGGGGGACAGCAAAATCAGCCCCAGCATTTT.

This clonotype has just one count. The chain employs TRBV9 and TRBJ2-7; perhaps TRBD1 as D (6 bases). Per germline, CDR1 SGDLS and CDR2 YYNGEE. V was pared by 4 bases and J by 5 bases, with 19 bases between. CDR3 length equals 15 residues. The CDR3 here is CASSPRDVEGDEQYF. DNA for the CDR3: TGTGCCAGCAGCCCCCGGGACGTCGAGGGGGACGAGCAGTACTTC.

This clonotype was detected only a few times. The V call is TRBV5-1, the J call TRBJ2-7, with D possibly matching TRBD1 (6 bases). Germline CDR1 SGHRS, CDR2 YFSETQ. The CDR3 is 16 residues long. The V end was cut by 4 bases, the J end by 0 bases, with 17 bases between. The CDR3 DNA sequence: TGCGCCAGCAGCCCCCCAGGGGCAGGTTTCTCCTACGAGCAGTACTTC. Its translation: CASSPPGAGFSYEQYF.

The V and J genes are TRBV10-3 and TRBJ2-7; possible D gene TRBD2, 6 bases. The CDR3 has 13 residues. Trimming removed 4 bases from V and 6 bases from J, with 13 bases in between. The germline V gene encodes CDR1 ENHRY and CDR2 SYGVKD. Written as DNA, the CDR3 is TGTGCCATCAGTGGAAGTCTGGGGGGCGAGCAGTACTTC. Protein product: CAISGSLGGEQYF.

The rearrangement joins TRBV2 to TRBJ1-5; D remains unclear. There are 14 residues in the CDR3. Germline assignment: CDR1 SNHLY and CDR2 FYNNEI. Between the trimmed V and J ends, which lost 6 bases and 0 bases, there was a span of 9 bases. The CDR3 here is CASSDRTSNQPQHF. CDR3 DNA: TGTGCCAGCAGCGATCGAACTAGCAATCAGCCCCAGCATTTT.

This chain uses TRBV2 with TRBJ2-1; weak D call: TRBD1 (6 bases). V was clipped by 3 bases and J by 12 bases, with 21 bases between them. The CDR3 length is 15 residues. Germline CDR1 is SNHLY and CDR2 is FYNNEI. The CDR3 coding sequence is TGTGCCAGCAGTGATTTAGGACAGAGTACAATTGGGCAGTTCTTC. This translates into CASSDLGQSTIGQFF.

The chain is built from TRBV7-9 and TRBJ2-3, with D possibly matching TRBD2 (6 bases). CDR3 length: 15 residues. Deletions cut 3 bases from V and 0 bases from J, with 10 bases between. Germline V gene sequence: CDR1 SEHNR, CDR2 FQNEAQ (reference sequence). DNA of the CDR3: TGTGCCAGCAGCTTCAGCGGGCACAGCACAGATACGCAGTATTTT. This gives the protein CASSFSGHSTDTQYF.

The genes are TRBV6-2 or TRBV6-3 and TRBJ1-1; D gene uncertain. Between the trimmed V and J ends, which lost 2 bases and 0 bases, there was a span of 7 bases. CDR3 length: 14 amino acids. Germline V gene sequence: CDR1 MNHEY, CDR2 SVGEGT. In DNA, the CDR3 is TGTGCCAGCAGTTACGGAGGCATGAACACTGAAGCTTTCTTT. It is translated as CASSYGGMNTEAFF.

In this sample, this clonotype turned up a few times. The gene calls are TRBV24-1 and TRBJ2-3, with 7 bases fitting TRBD1. The germline gives CDR1 KGHDR, CDR2 SFDVKD. The CDR3 sequence is 17 residues long. The V gene end was trimmed by 3 bases and the J gene end by 0 bases; junction bases not matched to a gene: 8. CDR3 sequence: CATSDPRTGLSTDTQYF. CDR3 DNA sequence: TGTGCCACCAGTGATCCTCGGACAGGCCTGAGCACAGATACGCAGTATTTT.

The sample holds a few counts of this clonotype. V is TRBV30 and J is TRBJ2-7, with 7 bases fitting TRBD1. The germline V gene has CDR1 GTSNPN and CDR2 SVGIG (reference sequence). Germline trimming cut 0 bases from V and 3 bases from J; bases unmatched to any gene: 2. The CDR3 sequence is 13 residues long. CDR3 loop: CAWSVHRGYEQYF. The CDR3 nucleotides are TGTGCCTGGAGTGTACACAGGGGCTACGAGCAGTACTTC. The complete variable domain, with remaining parts taken from reference TRBV30 and TRBJ2-7, reads SQTIHQWPATLVQPVGSPLSLECTVEGTSNPNLYWYRQAAGRGLQLLFYSVGIGQISSEVPQNLSASRPQDRQFILSSKKLLLSDSGFYLCAWSVHRGYEQYFGPGTRLTVT.

There are a few counts of this clonotype. The chain couples TRBV7-2 to TRBJ2-3; 10 bases agree with TRBD2. The CDR3 spans 19 residues. The germline CDR1 and CDR2 sequences are SGHTA and FQGNSA. Trimming cost V 1 base and J 4 bases; bases outside gene matches: 14. The CDR3 DNA follows: TGTGCCAGCAGCTTAGAGACCATTCTAGCGGGAGTTAGAGCAGATACGCAGTATTTT. Protein: CASSLETILAGVRADTQYF.

This clonotype was seen ten or more times. The CDR3 loop is CASSLGGFYGYTF. In DNA form, the CDR3 reads TGTGCCAGCAGCTTAGGCGGCTTCTATGGCTACACCTTC. The chain combines TRBV7-9 with TRBJ1-2; D is ambiguous. Germline values: CDR1 SEHNR, CDR2 FQNEAQ (reference sequence). CDR3 length equals 13 residues. The germline V and J ends were trimmed by 1 base and 4 bases, with 7 bases remaining between them.

This clonotype was seen repeatedly, ten times or more. This chain connects TRBV13 to TRBJ1-2; TRBD1 matches at 8 bases. V shed 5 bases and J 4 bases; nucleotides not matched to a gene: 6. Germline lookup yields CDR1 PRHDT and CDR2 FYEKMQ (reference sequence). The CDR3 is 14 residues long. The CDR3 region is CASSLRTGSYGYTF. CDR3 nucleotides: TGTGCCAGCAGCCTCCGGACAGGGAGCTATGGCTACACCTTC.

This clonotype came up a few times. V usage is TRBV5-1 and J usage is TRBJ2-1; TRBD2 might be the D (5 bases). V shed 3 bases and J shed 15 bases, with 19 bases lying between them. This CDR3 comprises 13 residues. Germline V gene data show CDR1 as SGHRS and CDR2 as YFSETQ. The CDR3, as DNA: TGCGCCAGCAGCTCGGCCTGGGAGAGAGGGCTGTTCTTC. Protein product: CASSSAWERGLFF.

This chain links TRBV2 with TRBJ1-1; 10 bases match TRBD1. CDR1 SNHLY and CDR2 FYNNEI come from the germline V gene. Losses at the gene ends were 8 bases for V and 0 bases for J; bases not matched to a gene: 9. This CDR3 is built from 16 residues. The CDR3 DNA reads as TGTGCCAGCTTTGACAGGGGGCATGGTATGAACACTGAAGCTTTCTTT. It translates to CASFDRGHGMNTEAFF.

This clonotype came up a few times. V gene TRBV4-1 combines with J gene TRBJ2-3; 10 nucleotides align to TRBD2. This CDR3 is 16 amino acids long. Trimming removed 2 bases from V and 4 bases from J; junction bases left unmatched: 6. In germline, CDR1 is MGHRA, CDR2 YSYEKL. CDR3 in amino acids: CASSQSGGATADTQYF. CDR3 DNA: TGCGCCAGCAGCCAAAGCGGGGGGGCGACCGCAGATACGCAGTATTTT.

The chain uses TRBV6-2 or TRBV6-3 and TRBJ2-7, with a possible D match to TRBD2 (6 bases). CDR1 and CDR2 from the germline V gene are MNHEY and SVGEGT. Trimming took off 2 bases at V and 6 bases at J, with 17 bases between the two ends. This CDR3 region has 15 residues. CDR3 region: CASSYGPGDTIEQYF. The CDR3, as DNA: TGTGCCAGCAGTTACGGCCCGGGAGATACGATCGAGCAGTACTTC.